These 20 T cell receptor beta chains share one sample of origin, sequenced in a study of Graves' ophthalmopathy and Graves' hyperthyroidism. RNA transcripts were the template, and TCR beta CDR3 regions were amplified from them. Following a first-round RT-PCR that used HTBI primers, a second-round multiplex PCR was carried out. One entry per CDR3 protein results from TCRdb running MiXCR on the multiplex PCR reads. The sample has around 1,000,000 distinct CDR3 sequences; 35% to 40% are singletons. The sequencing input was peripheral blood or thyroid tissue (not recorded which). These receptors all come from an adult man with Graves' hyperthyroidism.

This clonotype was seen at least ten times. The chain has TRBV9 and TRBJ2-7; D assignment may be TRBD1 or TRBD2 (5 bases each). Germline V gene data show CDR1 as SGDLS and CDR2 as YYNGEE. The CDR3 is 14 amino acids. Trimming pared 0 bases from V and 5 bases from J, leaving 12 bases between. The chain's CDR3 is CASSVGGFGHEQYF. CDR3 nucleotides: TGTGCCAGCAGCGTAGGGGGGTTTGGGCACGAGCAGTACTTC.

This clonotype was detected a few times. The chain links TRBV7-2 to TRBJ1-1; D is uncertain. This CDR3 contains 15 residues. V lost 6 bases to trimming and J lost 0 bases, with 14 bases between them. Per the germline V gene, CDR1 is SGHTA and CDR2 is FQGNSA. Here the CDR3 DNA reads TGTGCCAGCAGACGAAGTACAGTCATGAACACTGAAGCTTTCTTT. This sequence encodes CASRRSTVMNTEAFF.

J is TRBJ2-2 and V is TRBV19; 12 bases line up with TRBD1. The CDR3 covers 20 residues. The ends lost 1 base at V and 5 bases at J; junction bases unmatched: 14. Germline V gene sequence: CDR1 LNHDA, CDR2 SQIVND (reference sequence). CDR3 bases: TGTGCCAGTAGTATAGCACGGGACAGGGGGCGAGTCGGTGGGACCGGGGAGCTGTTTTTT. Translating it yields CASSIARDRGRVGGTGELFF.

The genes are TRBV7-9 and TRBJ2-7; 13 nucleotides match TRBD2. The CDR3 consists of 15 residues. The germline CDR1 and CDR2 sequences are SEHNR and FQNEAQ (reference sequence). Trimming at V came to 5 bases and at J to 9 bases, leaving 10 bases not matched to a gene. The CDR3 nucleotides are TGTGCCAGCAGCCTAGGACTAGCGGGGGCCCGGGGGCAGTACTTC. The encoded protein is CASSLGLAGARGQYF.

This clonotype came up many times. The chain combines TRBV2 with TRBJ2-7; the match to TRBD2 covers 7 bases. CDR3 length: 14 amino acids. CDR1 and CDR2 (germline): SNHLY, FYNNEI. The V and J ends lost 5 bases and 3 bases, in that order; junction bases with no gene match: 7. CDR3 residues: CASSRTGTNYEQYF. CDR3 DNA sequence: TGTGCCAGCAGTCGCACCGGGACTAACTACGAGCAGTACTTC.

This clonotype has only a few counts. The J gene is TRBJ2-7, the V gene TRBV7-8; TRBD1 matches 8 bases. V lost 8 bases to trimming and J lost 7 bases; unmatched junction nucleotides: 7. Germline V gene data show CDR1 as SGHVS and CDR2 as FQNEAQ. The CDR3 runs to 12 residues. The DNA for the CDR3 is TGTGCCAGCGGACAGGGTTTGGGGGAGCAGTACTTC. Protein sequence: CASGQGLGEQYF.

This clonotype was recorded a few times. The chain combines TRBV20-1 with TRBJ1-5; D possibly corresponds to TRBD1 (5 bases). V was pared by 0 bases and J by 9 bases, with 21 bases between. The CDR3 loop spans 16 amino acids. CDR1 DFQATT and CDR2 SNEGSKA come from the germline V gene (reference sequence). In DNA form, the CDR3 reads TGCAGTGCTAGAGATCGTGTCGGGGGATCTAAACTGCCCCAGCATTTT. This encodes CSARDRVGGSKLPQHF.

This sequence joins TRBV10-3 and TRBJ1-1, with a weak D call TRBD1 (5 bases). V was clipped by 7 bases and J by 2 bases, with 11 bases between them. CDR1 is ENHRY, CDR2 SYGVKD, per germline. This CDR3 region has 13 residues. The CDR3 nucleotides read TGTGCCATCACCGGGGCCAGTAACACTGAAGCTTTCTTT. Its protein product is CAITGASNTEAFF.

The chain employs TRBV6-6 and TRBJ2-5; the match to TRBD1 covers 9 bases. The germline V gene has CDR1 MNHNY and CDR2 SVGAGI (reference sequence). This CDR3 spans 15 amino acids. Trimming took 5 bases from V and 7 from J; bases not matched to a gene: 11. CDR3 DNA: TGTGCCAGCAGTGTACGGGGGACAGGGTTGAGGACCCAGTACTTC. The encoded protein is CASSVRGTGLRTQYF.

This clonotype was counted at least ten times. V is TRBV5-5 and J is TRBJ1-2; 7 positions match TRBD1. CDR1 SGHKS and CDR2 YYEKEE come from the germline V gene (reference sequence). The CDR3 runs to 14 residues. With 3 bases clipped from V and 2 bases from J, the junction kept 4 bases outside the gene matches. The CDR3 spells CASSSSTGNYGYTF. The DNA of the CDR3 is TGTGCCAGCAGCTCCTCGACAGGGAACTATGGCTACACCTTC. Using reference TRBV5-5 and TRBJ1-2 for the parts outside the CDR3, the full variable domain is DAGVTQSPTHLIKTRGQQVTLRCSPISGHKSVSWYQQVLGQGPQFIFQYYEKEERGRGNFPDRFSARQFPNYSSELNVNALLLGDSALYLCASSSSTGNYGYTFGSGTRLTVV.

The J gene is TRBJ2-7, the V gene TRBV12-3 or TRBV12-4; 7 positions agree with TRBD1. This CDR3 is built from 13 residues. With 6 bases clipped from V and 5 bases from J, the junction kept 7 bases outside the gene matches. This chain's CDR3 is CASSKNRGHEQYF. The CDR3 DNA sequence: TGTGCCAGCAGCAAGAACAGGGGCCACGAGCAGTACTTC.

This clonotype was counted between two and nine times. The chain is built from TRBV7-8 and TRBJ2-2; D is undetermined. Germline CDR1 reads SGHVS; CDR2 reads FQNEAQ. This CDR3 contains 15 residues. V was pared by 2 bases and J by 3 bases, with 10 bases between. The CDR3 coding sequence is TGTGCCAGCAGCTTATCTTTGACGGACACCGGGGAGCTGTTTTTT. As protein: CASSLSLTDTGELFF.

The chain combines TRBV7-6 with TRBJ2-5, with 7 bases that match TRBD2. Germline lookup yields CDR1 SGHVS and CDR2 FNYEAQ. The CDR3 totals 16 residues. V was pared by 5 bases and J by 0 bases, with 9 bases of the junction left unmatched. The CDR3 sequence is CASSPPAGGNQETQYF. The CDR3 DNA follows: TGTGCCAGCAGCCCCCCGGCCGGGGGGAACCAAGAGACCCAGTACTTC.

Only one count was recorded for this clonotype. The CDR3 bases are TGTGCCACCAGCAGAATCGGGACTAGGAGGCCGGGCGAGACCCAGTACTTC. Encoded protein: CATSRIGTRRPGETQYF. The chain carries TRBV15 and TRBJ2-5, with 8 bases aligning to TRBD2. Germline assignment: CDR1 LNHNV and CDR2 YYDKDF (reference sequence). Trimming at V came to 2 bases and at J to 5 bases, leaving 13 bases not matched to a gene. The CDR3 extends over 17 amino acids. Based on the CDR3 plus reference TRBV15 and TRBJ2-5, the full variable domain is DAMVIQNPRYQVTQFGKPVTLSCSQTLNHNVMYWYQQKSSQAPKLLFHYYDKDFNNEADTPDNFQSRRPNTSFCFLDIRSPGLGDTAMYLCATSRIGTRRPGETQYFGPGTRLLVL.

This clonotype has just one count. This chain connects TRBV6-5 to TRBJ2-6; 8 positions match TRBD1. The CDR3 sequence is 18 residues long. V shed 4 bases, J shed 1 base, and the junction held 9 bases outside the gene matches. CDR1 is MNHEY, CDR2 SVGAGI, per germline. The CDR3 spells CASSLAGTGASGANVLTF. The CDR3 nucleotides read TGTGCCAGCAGTTTGGCCGGGACAGGAGCATCTGGGGCCAACGTCCTGACTTTC.

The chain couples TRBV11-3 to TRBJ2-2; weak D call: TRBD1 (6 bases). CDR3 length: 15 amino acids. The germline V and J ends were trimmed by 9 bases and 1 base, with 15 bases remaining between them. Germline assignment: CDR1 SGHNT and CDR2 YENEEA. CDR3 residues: CASARKTGNTGELFF. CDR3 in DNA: TGTGCCAGTGCTAGAAAGACAGGGAACACCGGGGAGCTGTTTTTT.

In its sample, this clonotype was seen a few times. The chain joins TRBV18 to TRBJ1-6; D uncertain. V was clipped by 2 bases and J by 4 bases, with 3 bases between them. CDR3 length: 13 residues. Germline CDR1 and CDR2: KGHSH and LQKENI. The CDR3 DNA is TGTGCCAGCTCACCAAATTATAATTCACCCCTCCACTTT. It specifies CASSPNYNSPLHF.

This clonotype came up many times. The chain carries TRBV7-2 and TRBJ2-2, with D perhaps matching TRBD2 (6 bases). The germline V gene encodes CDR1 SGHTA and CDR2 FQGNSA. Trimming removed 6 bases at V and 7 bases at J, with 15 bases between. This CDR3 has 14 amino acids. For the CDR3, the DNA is TGTGCCAGCAGACCTGGCGGGGTACGCGGGGAGCTGTTTTTT. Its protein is CASRPGGVRGELFF.

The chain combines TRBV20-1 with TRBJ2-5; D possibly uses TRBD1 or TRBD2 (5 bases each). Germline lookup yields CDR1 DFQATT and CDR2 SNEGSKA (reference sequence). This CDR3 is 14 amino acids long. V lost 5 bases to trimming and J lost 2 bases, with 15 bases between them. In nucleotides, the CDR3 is TGCAGTGCTCAATCCGGGACGGGACAAGAGACCCAGTACTTC. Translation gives CSAQSGTGQETQYF.

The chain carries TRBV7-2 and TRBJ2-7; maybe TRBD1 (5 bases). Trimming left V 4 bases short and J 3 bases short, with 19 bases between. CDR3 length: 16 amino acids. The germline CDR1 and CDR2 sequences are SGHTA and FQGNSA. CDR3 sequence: CASSSYTGIEGYEQYF. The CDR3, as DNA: TGTGCCAGCAGCTCCTATACAGGTATTGAAGGCTACGAGCAGTACTTC.